This T cell receptor (beta chain) was captured by sequencing in a study of cytomegalovirus exposure and HLA in healthy donors. Study-wide background: The platform used for the 100 to 150 validation repertoires matched that of the roughly 670 first-cohort repertoires, a later analysis reported. Regarding the study as a whole: Most TCR sequences were seen very rarely across donors, but some public TCRs occurred in many. The classifier reportedly diagnosed cytomegalovirus status with high sensitivity and specificity. The authors enumerated 150 to 200 TCR beta chains as linked to cytomegalovirus.

Notes on this clone: Its target is not known.

This CDR3 is 13 amino acids long. The V gene lost 4 bases and the J gene lost 6 bases, with 11 bases spanning the gap. The germline gives CDR1 PRHDT, CDR2 FYEKMQ (reference sequence). Sequencing was performed with immunoSEQ multiplex PCR; in TCRdb, only in-frame clones are kept and a portion is missing. The sample includes about 180,000 clones, approximately 87% seen only once; the top ten take approximately 1.4%. The source is a woman aged 30 to 39 in good health and CMV-seronegative. The gene calls are TRBV13 and TRBJ2-3; possibly TRBD2 for D (6 bases). What was sequenced was PBMCs. In DNA form, the CDR3 reads TGTGCCAGCAGCTCTCGGGACTCTGATACGCAGTATTTT. It is translated as CASSSRDSDTQYF.